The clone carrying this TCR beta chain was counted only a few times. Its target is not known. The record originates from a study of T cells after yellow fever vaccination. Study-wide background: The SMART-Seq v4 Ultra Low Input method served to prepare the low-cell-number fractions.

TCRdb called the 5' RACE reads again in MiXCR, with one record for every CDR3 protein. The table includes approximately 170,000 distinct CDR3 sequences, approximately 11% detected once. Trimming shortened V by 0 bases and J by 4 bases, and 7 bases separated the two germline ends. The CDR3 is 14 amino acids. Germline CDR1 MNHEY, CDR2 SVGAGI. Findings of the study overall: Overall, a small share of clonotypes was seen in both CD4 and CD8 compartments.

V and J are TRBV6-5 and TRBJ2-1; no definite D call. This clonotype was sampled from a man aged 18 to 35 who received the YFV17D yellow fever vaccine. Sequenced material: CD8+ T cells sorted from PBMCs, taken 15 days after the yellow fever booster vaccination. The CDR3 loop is CASSYSGYYNEQFF. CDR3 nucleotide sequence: TGTGCCAGCAGTTACTCGGGCTATTACAATGAGCAGTTCTTC.